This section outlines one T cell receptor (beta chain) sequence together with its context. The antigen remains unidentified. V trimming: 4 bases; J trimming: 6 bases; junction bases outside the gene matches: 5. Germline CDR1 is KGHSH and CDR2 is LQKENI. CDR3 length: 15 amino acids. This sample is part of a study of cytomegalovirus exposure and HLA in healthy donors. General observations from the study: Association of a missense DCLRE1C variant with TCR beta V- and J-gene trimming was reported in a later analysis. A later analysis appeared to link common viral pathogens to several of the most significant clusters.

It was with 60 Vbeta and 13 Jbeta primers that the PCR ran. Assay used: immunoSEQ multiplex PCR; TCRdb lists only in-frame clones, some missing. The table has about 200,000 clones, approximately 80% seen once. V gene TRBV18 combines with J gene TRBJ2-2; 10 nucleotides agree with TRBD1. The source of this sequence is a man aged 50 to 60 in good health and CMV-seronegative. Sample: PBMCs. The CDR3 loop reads CASSRQGQGAGELFF. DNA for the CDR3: TGTGCCAGCTCACGGCAAGGACAGGGGGCCGGGGAGCTGTTTTTT.